The 18 T cell receptor beta chains given below trace back to one sample, sequenced in a study of blood T cells in healthy people across ages. Together with a sample-barcoded 5' primer, a J-beta primer mix was included in a second PCR lasting 7 to 11 cycles. TCRdb processed the 5' RACE reads anew with MiXCR; each CDR3 protein has one entry. Of around 1.5 million distinct CDR3 sequences in the sample, roughly a third are singletons; the top ten hold roughly 10%. The sample taken for sequencing was blood. The source is a woman aged 25 to 39 in good health.

Ten or more counts support this clonotype. The rearrangement uses TRBV4-2 and TRBJ1-2; D is possibly TRBD1 (5 bases). The CDR3 extends over 17 amino acids. Trimming took 1 base from V and 3 from J, leaving 18 bases between them. Germline values: CDR1 LGHNA, CDR2 YNFKEQ. In nucleotides, the CDR3 is TGTGCCAGCAGCCAAGGCTTGGAGGGAGAGGGGTACTATGGCTACACCTTC. Translating gives CASSQGLEGEGYYGYTF.

This chain links TRBV6-1 with TRBJ1-1, with TRBD1 as a possible D gene (6 bases). Between the trimmed V and J ends, which lost 3 bases and 7 bases, there was a span of 12 bases. This CDR3 is built from 13 residues. The V gene's germline CDR1 is MNHNS and CDR2 SASEGT. The CDR3 protein is CASSEWGAFEAFF. The CDR3 region has the DNA TGTGCCAGCAGTGAGTGGGGGGCGTTTGAAGCTTTCTTT.

This clonotype has only one observation. V usage is TRBV4-1 and J usage is TRBJ1-2; D unresolved. With 1 base removed from V and 0 bases from J, the gap between germline ends came to 12 bases. The CDR3 loop spans 16 amino acids. Germline loops: CDR1 MGHRA, CDR2 YSYEKL. CDR3 in DNA: TGCGCCAGCAGCCAAGCACCAGGAGCAGCTAACTATGGCTACACCTTC. Encoded protein: CASSQAPGAANYGYTF.

V usage is TRBV24-1 and J usage is TRBJ2-7; TRBD2 agrees at 10 bases. The V gene end was trimmed by 4 bases and the J gene end by 5 bases; junction bases not matched to a gene: 7. CDR3 length: 15 residues. Germline V lookup: CDR1 KGHDR, CDR2 SFDVKD. The CDR3: CATSESGRAVNEQYF. In nucleotides, the CDR3 is TGTGCCACCAGTGAAAGCGGGAGGGCCGTCAACGAGCAGTACTTC.

V gene TRBV5-1 combines with J gene TRBJ1-1; 7 bases are shared with TRBD1. CDR1 and CDR2 from the germline V gene are SGHRS and YFSETQ. Trimming at V came to 6 bases and at J to 1 base, leaving 9 bases not matched to a gene. There are 15 residues in the CDR3. CDR3 sequence reads: CASIGRGHENTEAFF. For the CDR3, the DNA is TGCGCCAGCATTGGAAGGGGGCATGAGAACACTGAAGCTTTCTTT.

The CDR3 loop reads CASSGPTWNSYSYEQYF. The CDR3 nucleotides are TGTGCCAGCAGCGGGCCAACGTGGAACTCTTACTCCTACGAGCAGTACTTC. The V call is TRBV12-3 or TRBV12-4, the J call TRBJ2-7; D gene uncertain. The CDR3 spans 17 residues. Deletions cut 6 bases from V and 0 bases from J, with 21 bases between.

V is TRBV9 and J is TRBJ2-1; 7 bases agree with TRBD2. CDR3 length equals 15 residues. Germline V gene lookup returns CDR1 SGDLS and CDR2 YYNGEE. Trimming at V came to 0 bases and at J to 7 bases, leaving 7 bases not matched to a gene. CDR3 residues: CASSVVDFGGNEQFF. CDR3 bases: TGTGCCAGCAGCGTAGTAGATTTCGGGGGGAATGAGCAGTTCTTC.

With regard to this clonotype: With a much larger clone just one base away, this may be a read error. This chain uses TRBV11-2 with TRBJ2-7; 8 bases line up with TRBD2. This CDR3 is built from 14 residues. Germline lookup yields CDR1 SGHAT and CDR2 FQNNGV. Germline trimming cut 6 bases from V and 2 bases from J; bases unmatched to any gene: 6. For the CDR3, the DNA is TGTGCCAGCAGTTCGACTAGCGAGGCCTACGAGCAGTACTTC. It is translated as CASSSTSEAYEQYF. The entire variable domain, with the rest obtained from reference TRBV11-2 and TRBJ2-7, is as follows: EAGVAQSPRYKIIEKRQSVAFWCNPISGHATLYWYQQILGQGPKLLIQFQNNGVVDDSQLPKDRFSAERLKGVDSTLKIQPAKLEDSAVYLCASSSTSEAYEQYFGPGTRLTVT.

There are many counts of this clonotype. This chain connects TRBV5-1 to TRBJ2-3, with 10 bases fitting TRBD2. The germline gives CDR1 SGHRS, CDR2 YFSETQ. This CDR3 spans 15 amino acids. The V and J ends lost 3 bases and 3 bases, in that order; junction bases with no gene match: 4. The CDR3 sequence is CASSYGLADTDTQYF. The CDR3 bases are TGCGCCAGCAGCTACGGACTAGCGGATACAGATACGCAGTATTTT.

Remarks on this clonotype: One end of the junction varies from germline; a read error may be responsible. V is TRBV10-3 and J is TRBJ2-7, with a weak D call TRBD2 (5 bases). The germline V gene has CDR1 ENHRY and CDR2 SYGVKD. This CDR3 is built from 20 residues. The CDR3 spells CAIGDPSRGPGDVGSYEQYF. The CDR3 nucleotides read TGTGCCATCGGTGATCCCTCTAGAGGCCCCGGGGATGTGGGCTCCTACGAGCAGTACTTC.

Notes on this clonotype: A much larger clone lies one base from this, so it may be a read error. The chain couples TRBV4-1 to TRBJ2-3; possible D gene TRBD2, 5 bases. Germline CDR1 MGHRA, CDR2 YSYEKL. Trimming took off 1 base at V and 8 bases at J, with 10 bases between the two ends. This CDR3 spans 13 amino acids. The CDR3: CASSQGSLATQYF. The CDR3 bases are TGCGCCAGCAGCCAAGGATCTCTAGCTACGCAGTATTTT.

The sample holds a few counts of this clonotype. This chain connects TRBV12-3 or TRBV12-4 to TRBJ2-1; 14 bases line up with TRBD2. The CDR3 runs 13 residues. The junction had 2 bases not matched to a gene; V was cut back by 8 bases and J by 8 bases. The chain's CDR3 is CASGTSGRDEQFF. The CDR3 coding sequence is TGTGCCAGCGGGACTAGCGGGAGAGATGAGCAGTTCTTC.

There are many counts of this clonotype. This chain joins TRBV27 and TRBJ2-3, with D tentatively TRBD1 (5 bases). The CDR3 sequence is 12 residues long. CDR1 is MNHEY, CDR2 SMNVEV, per germline (reference sequence). With 3 bases removed from V and 5 bases from J, the gap between germline ends came to 6 bases. This CDR3 is CASSFDRDTQYF. The CDR3, as DNA: TGTGCCAGCAGTTTCGACAGAGATACGCAGTATTTT.

The rearrangement joins TRBV2 to TRBJ2-7; 8 positions agree with TRBD2. V lost 6 bases and J lost 4; bases outside the gene matches: 8. The germline V gene has CDR1 SNHLY and CDR2 FYNNEI. CDR3 length: 14 residues. CDR3 in DNA: TGTGCCAGCAGGCGGGGGGCAGGCGGGTACGAGCAGTACTTC. Residues: CASRRGAGGYEQYF.

The rearrangement links TRBV24-1 to TRBJ2-3, with 14 bases that match TRBD2. This CDR3 contains 19 residues. V lost 5 bases and J lost 3; bases outside the gene matches: 12. Germline V CDR1 and CDR2: KGHDR, SFDVKD. The CDR3 nucleotides read TGTGCCACCAGTGGCCCCGGGACTAGCGGGAGTCGAGGGACAGATACGCAGTATTTT. Its translation: CATSGPGTSGSRGTDTQYF.

This clonotype was counted at least ten times. The V call is TRBV27, the J call TRBJ2-7, with TRBD2 matching 12 bases. The length of the CDR3 is 15 residues. The V and J ends lost 5 bases and 3 bases, in that order; junction bases with no gene match: 5. Germline CDR1 reads MNHEY; CDR2 reads SMNVEV (reference sequence). This CDR3 reads CASSLGTSGRYEQYF. In nucleotides, the CDR3 is TGTGCCAGCAGTCTAGGGACTAGCGGGCGCTACGAGCAGTACTTC.

The chain carries TRBV6-5 and TRBJ2-1, with a tentative D call TRBD1 (6 bases). Germline CDR1 and CDR2: MNHEY and SVGAGI. There are 15 residues in the CDR3. V shed 5 bases and J shed 1 base, with 12 bases lying between them. In DNA, the CDR3 is TGTGCCAGCAGTACGGACAGCCTTTCCTACAATGAGCAGTTCTTC. Protein product: CASSTDSLSYNEQFF.

The chain joins TRBV20-1 to TRBJ2-5; unclear D gene. With 2 bases removed from V and 9 bases from J, the gap between germline ends came to 13 bases. Germline-derived CDR1 and CDR2 are DFQATT and SNEGSKA (reference sequence). The CDR3 contains 12 residues. The CDR3 loop reads CSARRPPRSQYF. CDR3 bases: TGCAGTGCTAGAAGGCCCCCTAGATCCCAGTACTTC.